These 16 T cell receptor beta chains came from one sample sequenced in a study of blood T cell repertoires in COVID-19. Libraries were prepared by immunoSEQ multiplex PCR; TCRdb keeps only in-frame clonotypes and omits some of them. Among about 160,000 clones, more than 75% were seen once, and the ten largest hold under 13%. Sequencing was performed on peripheral blood. These receptors were obtained from a woman between 65 and 79 years old with COVID-19, enrolled during active disease.

This chain links TRBV7-8 with TRBJ1-1; maybe TRBD1 (6 bases). Germline values: CDR1 SGHVS, CDR2 FQNEAQ. Trimming took 3 bases from V and 5 from J, leaving 25 bases between them. This CDR3 is 18 amino acids long. The CDR3 is CASSFMPSVGGRGTEAFF. The CDR3 bases are TGTGCCAGCAGCTTTATGCCTTCTGTAGGGGGTAGGGGAACTGAAGCTTTCTTT.

The chain recombines TRBV28 with TRBJ2-7; D ambiguous. The CDR3 covers 13 residues. Looked up from germline, CDR1 is MDHEN and CDR2 is SYDVKM. The V end was cut by 3 bases, the J end by 9 bases, with 15 bases between. CDR3 nucleotide sequence: TGTGCCAGCAGTTTGCGCCCCGCGTTCGGGCAGTACTTC. As protein: CASSLRPAFGQYF.

The chain couples TRBV29-1 to TRBJ2-5; 11 nucleotides agree with TRBD2. Losses at the gene ends were 7 bases for V and 5 bases for J; bases not matched to a gene: 12. The CDR3 length is 15 residues. The germline V gene has CDR1 SQVTM and CDR2 ANQGSEA. In DNA, the CDR3 is TGCAGCGCTGAGGTACTAGCGGGGGCTACGGAGACCCAGTACTTC. It translates to CSAEVLAGATETQYF.

The rearrangement joins TRBV7-9 to TRBJ2-5; TRBD1 aligns across 8 bases. Germline V gene sequence: CDR1 SEHNR, CDR2 FQNEAQ (reference sequence). This CDR3 contains 15 residues. V shed 1 base, J shed 1 base, and the junction held 2 bases outside the gene matches. CDR3 residues: CASSLGTGPQETQYF. The CDR3 region has the DNA TGTGCCAGCAGCTTAGGGACAGGGCCCCAAGAGACCCAGTACTTC.

J is TRBJ1-5 and V is TRBV28, with 8 positions matching TRBD1. In germline, CDR1 is MDHEN, CDR2 SYDVKM. V lost 6 bases, J lost 5 bases, and 6 bases stayed unmatched. The CDR3 runs to 14 residues. CDR3 residues: CASRRGQADQPQHF. DNA for the CDR3: TGTGCCAGCAGAAGGGGACAGGCCGATCAGCCCCAGCATTTT.

The rearrangement uses TRBV6-4 and TRBJ2-7; 10 bases line up with TRBD2. V lost 6 bases to trimming and J lost 2 bases; unmatched junction nucleotides: 7. The germline gives CDR1 MRHNA, CDR2 SNTAGT. The CDR3 has 15 amino acids. This CDR3 is CASRASGGGTYEQYF. The CDR3 nucleotides are TGTGCCAGCAGGGCCAGCGGGGGGGGCACCTACGAGCAGTACTTC.

This sequence joins TRBV30 and TRBJ1-5; D remains ambiguous. Germline assignment: CDR1 GTSNPN and CDR2 SVGIG (reference sequence). CDR3 length: 15 amino acids. V gave up 0 bases and J gave up 2 bases, with 11 bases separating them. For the CDR3, the DNA is TGTGCCTGGAGTGTTGGCGGGAGGCGCAATCAGCCCCAGCATTTT. It yields the protein CAWSVGGRRNQPQHF.

The chain is built from TRBV28 and TRBJ1-5; no definite D call. CDR3 length: 15 amino acids. The germline gives CDR1 MDHEN, CDR2 SYDVKM. V lost 3 bases and J 3 bases, leaving 12 bases between the germline ends. CDR3 coding DNA: TGTGCCAGCAGTTTCTCTGGGCGTATCAATCAGCCCCAGCATTTT. Translating gives CASSFSGRINQPQHF.

This clone was counted a few times. The V gene is TRBV28, the J gene TRBJ1-4; 8 bases align to TRBD1. The germline gives CDR1 MDHEN, CDR2 SYDVKM. The CDR3 consists of 16 residues. The V and J ends lost 3 bases and 4 bases, in that order; junction bases with no gene match: 7. The CDR3 reads CASSFSGQGVNEKLFF. In DNA form, the CDR3 reads TGTGCCAGCAGTTTTTCCGGACAGGGTGTTAATGAAAAACTGTTTTTT.

Only one count was recorded for this clone. The chain carries TRBV7-9 and TRBJ2-7; a weak D match, TRBD2 (7 bases). The CDR3 length is 14 residues. Per the germline V gene, CDR1 is SEHNR and CDR2 is FQNEAQ (reference sequence). V lost 5 bases, J lost 3 bases, and 14 bases lay in between. The CDR3 DNA follows: TGTGCCAGCAGCCCCAAGGGGGGGCTCTACGAGCAGTACTTC. Protein sequence: CASSPKGGLYEQYF. Looking up the rest from reference TRBV7-9 and TRBJ2-7 gives the full variable domain: DTGVSQNPRHKITKRGQNVTFRCDPISEHNRLYWYRQTLGQGPEFLTYFQNEAQLEKSRLLSDRFSAERPKGSFSTLEIQRTEQGDSAMYLCASSPKGGLYEQYFGPGTRLTVT.

This clone was counted a single time. The genes are TRBV6-5 and TRBJ2-3; TRBD2 matches at 8 bases. Germline V gives CDR1 MNHEY, CDR2 SVGAGI. The CDR3 totals 16 residues. V gave up 0 bases and J gave up 5 bases; unmatched junction bases: 7. The CDR3 region has the DNA TGTGCCAGCAGTTACTCGCCGGGGGGGCGGGGAGATACGCAGTATTTT. It is translated as CASSYSPGGRGDTQYF.

The CDR3 nucleotides read TGTGCCAGCAGCCAATCAATCTCCGGGACAGGAGGAAACACCATATATTTT. It is translated as CASSQSISGTGGNTIYF. This rearrangement joins TRBV9 to TRBJ1-3; 8 nucleotides line up with TRBD1. Germline assignment: CDR1 SGDLS and CDR2 YYNGEE. This CDR3 comprises 17 residues. V shed 4 bases and J 4 bases; nucleotides not matched to a gene: 13.

The chain employs TRBV5-6 and TRBJ2-3, with 11 bases that match TRBD2. Trimming took 7 bases from V and 3 from J; bases not matched to a gene: 10. There are 16 residues in the CDR3. Germline loops: CDR1 SGHDT, CDR2 YYEEEE. CDR3 sequence reads: CASSRVAGGRTDTQYF. Written as DNA, the CDR3 is TGTGCCAGCTCACGAGTAGCGGGGGGGCGAACAGATACGCAGTATTTT.

V gene TRBV29-1 combines with J gene TRBJ1-2; D gene uncertain. CDR1 is SQVTM and CDR2 is ANQGSEA in the germline V gene. V was clipped by 0 bases and J by 6 bases, with 8 bases between them. The CDR3 spans 12 residues. The CDR3 loop is CSVEDWRDGYTF. The CDR3 DNA reads TGCAGCGTTGAAGACTGGAGGGATGGCTACACCTTC.

This chain connects TRBV7-3 to TRBJ2-1, with 9 bases matching TRBD1. J lost 3 bases, V lost 5 bases, and 5 bases had no gene match. Germline loops: CDR1 SGHTA, CDR2 FQGTGA. CDR3 length equals 15 residues. The CDR3 DNA reads TGTGCCAGCAGCCTACGGACAGGGGTCTACAATGAGCAGTTCTTC. Translating it yields CASSLRTGVYNEQFF. Filled out from reference TRBV7-3 and TRBJ2-1, the complete variable domain reads GAGVSQTPSNKVTEKGKYVELRCDPISGHTALYWYRQSLGQGPEFLIYFQGTGAADDSGLPNDRFFAVRPEGSVSTLKIQRTERGDSAVYLCASSLRTGVYNEQFFGPGTRLTVL.

The chain carries TRBV18 and TRBJ1-1; D is unclear. This CDR3 is 14 amino acids long. Between the trimmed V and J ends, which lost 3 bases and 7 bases, there was a span of 15 bases. From germline, CDR1 is KGHSH and CDR2 LQKENI. DNA for the CDR3: TGTGCCAGCTCACCCCCATTAACAGCGGATGAAGCTTTCTTT. This sequence encodes CASSPPLTADEAFF.